The next 2 T cell receptor beta chains were all read from a single sample in a study of cytomegalovirus exposure and HLA in healthy donors. PCR primers comprised 60 Vbeta and 13 Jbeta primers. Sequenced by immunoSEQ multiplex PCR; TCRdb stores in-frame clones only, minus some. Its listing shows about 210,000 clones. The specimen sequenced was PBMCs. The receptor set was obtained from a woman younger than 45 in good health and CMV-seropositive.

The chain has TRBV27 and TRBJ2-5; D unresolved. The J call may be in error: the DNA end matches TRBJ2-7 better. The CDR3 is 14 amino acids. The germline V gene encodes CDR1 MNHEY and CDR2 SMNVEV (reference sequence). The DNA of the CDR3 is TGTGCCAGCAGTTTTGAGGCACACTCCTACGAGCAGTACTTC. It specifies CASSFEAHSYEQYF.

The chain is built from TRBV19 and TRBJ2-1, with TRBD2 matching over 7 bases. V shed 3 bases and J 2 bases; nucleotides not matched to a gene: 10. CDR1 is LNHDA and CDR2 is SQIVND in the germline V gene (reference sequence). This CDR3 is built from 17 residues. The CDR3: CASSIRWAGVAYNEQFF. CDR3 sequence (DNA): TGTGCCAGTAGTATTAGGTGGGCGGGAGTTGCCTACAATGAGCAGTTCTTC.